This TCR beta chain was identified during a study of T-cell reconstitution after alpha-beta-depleted transplantation in children. Trimming removed 0 bases from V and 0 bases from J, with 5 bases in between. Germline V gene lookup returns CDR1 DFQATT and CDR2 SNEGSKA (reference sequence). The CDR3 extends over 13 amino acids. Construction of the TCRbeta library involved unique molecular identifiers. TCRdb re-derived calls from the PCR reads in MiXCR, one entry per CDR3 protein. This sample carries about half a million distinct CDR3 sequences, approximately 13% of them seen once, and the ten largest clones take around 6%. This clonotype was observed many times.

The receptor comes from a human donor who donated a stem cell graft to a child with combined immunodeficiency. This rearrangement joins TRBV20-1 to TRBJ1-2; no clear D gene. Specimen: PBMCs from the stem cell graft donor, collected from the stem cell graft. The chain's CDR3 is CSARDPANYGYTF. Here the CDR3 DNA reads TGCAGTGCTAGAGATCCGGCTAACTATGGCTACACCTTC.